The rows below give T cell receptor beta chains drawn from one sample of a study of identifying expanded T cells in peripheral blood. Clones were read by immunoSEQ multiplex PCR, and TCRdb kept only the in-frame ones, dropping some. Of just over 90,000 clones in the sample, 88% were seen once. Sequencing was performed on blood. The receptor source for this set is a person aged 18 to 75 in good health. Both conserved end residues are part of each CDR3. Each record gives: J gene, CDR3 length, V gene, D gene, clone size, CDR3 DNA, CDR3 protein. The D gene is left open where the match is weak. Part of the rows lack a size; the others show once, few, many or a class for expanded clones.

TRBJ2-5	11	TRBV30	NA	NA	TGTGCCTGGACCCCGAAAGAGACCCAGTACTTC	CAWTPKETQYF
TRBJ1-6	15	TRBV28	NA	NA	TGTGCCAGCAGTTTACCGTCAGGGCTCGGTTCACCCCTCCACTTT	CASSLPSGLGSPLHF
TRBJ2-7	15	TRBV29-1	TRBD2	NA	TGCAGCGTTGAAGACGAGAAGAGGGGGACTAGCGAGCAGTACTTC	CSVEDEKRGTSEQYF
TRBJ2-7	15	TRBV18	TRBD1	NA	TGTGCCAGCTCACCCGGGACAGGGGCCTTTGGGGAGCAGTACTTC	CASSPGTGAFGEQYF
TRBJ2-2	15	TRBV14	NA	NA	TGTGCCAGCAGCGGGACACGGGGGTACACCGGGGAGCTGTTTTTT	CASSGTRGYTGELFF
TRBJ1-3	11	TRBV30	NA	NA	TGTGCCTGGACTCCCGGAAACACCATATATTTT	CAWTPGNTIYF
TRBJ2-7	14	TRBV27	NA	few	TGTGCCAGCAGTTTAACCGGGAGATCCTCCGAGCAGTACTTC	CASSLTGRSSEQYF
TRBJ2-3	13	TRBV28	NA	NA	TGTGCCAGCAGTTTCTCTGCCTCCTATACGCAGTATTTT	CASSFSASYTQYF
TRBJ2-5	11	TRBV20-1	NA	NA	TGCAGTGCCCAAGGGTGGGAGACCCAGTACTTC	CSAQGWETQYF
TRBJ1-2	13	TRBV6-1	NA	NA	TGTGCCAGCAGTGACGGGGGTGGCTATGGCTACACCTTC	CASSDGGGYGYTF
TRBJ1-4	14	TRBV18	NA	NA	TGTGCCAGCTCTCAGGGTGCCACGGATGAAAAACTGTTTTTT	CASSQGATDEKLFF
TRBJ2-1	13	TRBV7-9	NA	few	TGTGCCAGCAGCCCGGGCTCCTACAATGAGCAGTTCTTC	CASSPGSYNEQFF
TRBJ1-1	11	TRBV5-6	NA	NA	TGTGCCAGCAGACGGCGCGGTGAAGCTTTCTTT	CASRRRGEAFF
TRBJ1-3	12	TRBV9	NA	once	TGTGCCAGCAGCGTAGGGGGAGACACCATATATTTT	CASSVGGDTIYF
TRBJ2-3	17	TRBV4-2	TRBD2	NA	TGTGCCAGCAGCCGGGTCTTCGGGGGGGCGACGGAGGATACGCAGTATTTT	CASSRVFGGATEDTQYF
TRBJ1-4	14	TRBV6-5	TRBD1	NA	TGTGCCAGCACCGTGGGACAGGGGCACGAAAAACTGTTTTTT	CASTVGQGHEKLFF
TRBJ2-6	18	TRBV7-3	NA	NA	TGTGCCAGCAGCTTACTCCCGGCGGCGGGGTCTGGGGCCAACGTCCTGACTTTC	CASSLLPAAGSGANVLTF
TRBJ2-5	13	TRBV2	NA	NA	TGTGCCAGCAGTTGGGGGCCGAGGGAGACCCAGTACTTC	CASSWGPRETQYF
TRBJ2-1	14	TRBV5-1	NA	NA	TGCGCCAGCAGCTTGCCCAGGGACTACAATGAGCAGTTCTTC	CASSLPRDYNEQFF
TRBJ2-3	15	TRBV10-2	TRBD2	NA	TGCGCCAGCAGGAGCGGGGGGGCGAGCACAGATACGCAGTATTTT	CASRSGGASTDTQYF
TRBJ2-3	14	TRBV13	NA	NA	TGTGCCAGCAGCTTAGAACGAGTCACAGATACGCAGTATTTT	CASSLERVTDTQYF
TRBJ2-3	16	TRBV7-3	TRBD2	NA	TGTGCCAGCAGCCGGACTAGCGGGGGGGCCGTAGATACGCAGTATTTT	CASSRTSGGAVDTQYF
TRBJ2-7	15	TRBV29-1	NA	NA	TGCAGCGTTGAACTCGGGACATCCGAGACCTACGAGCAGTACTTC	CSVELGTSETYEQYF
TRBJ2-7	14	TRBV30	NA	NA	TGTGCCTGGAGTTCGCCCTACTTGGACTACGAGCAGTACTTC	CAWSSPYLDYEQYF
TRBJ2-6	16	TRBV7-3	NA	once	TGTGCCAGCAGTCCCCGGACATCCTCTGGGGCCAACGTCCTGACTTTC	CASSPRTSSGANVLTF